Below, 10 T cell receptor beta chains from the same sample are listed, as sequenced in a study of T cells in Graves' hyperthyroidism and ophthalmopathy (dated 2019 in TCRdb). The library relied on multiplex PCR. TCRdb shows the sequencer as Illumina HiSeq 2000. Amplification of TCR beta CDR3 regions was carried out from RNA transcripts. For the first round of RT-PCR on the TCR CDR3, the HTBI primer set was used together with the Qiagen OneStep RT-PCR kit. Using fastp at Q25 and MiXCR, TCRdb reprocessed the public reads and kept productive beta chains. Entries that share a CDR3 protein sequence are merged under the most common genes and DNA. The sample includes 300,000 to 450,000 distinct CDR3 sequences, with about 15% observed a single time. Jointly, the top ten make up around 20% of the sample. The sample comprised blood. These TCRs come from a woman between 25 and 40 years old with Graves' ophthalmopathy.

This CDR3 reads CAGTASGANVLTF. DNA for the CDR3: TGTGCCGGGACAGCGTCTGGGGCCAACGTCCTGACTTTC. The chain couples TRBV6-1 to TRBJ2-6; 7 nucleotides agree with TRBD1. Trimming cost V 11 bases and J 1 base; bases outside gene matches: 2. The CDR3 totals 13 residues. Germline V CDR1 and CDR2: MNHNS, SASEGT.

This clonotype was counted many times. The chain has TRBV5-1 and TRBJ2-7, with 8 bases identical to TRBD1. There are 16 residues in the CDR3. CDR1 and CDR2 from the germline V gene are SGHRS and YFSETQ. V shed 1 base and J 5 bases; nucleotides not matched to a gene: 11. CDR3 sequence reads: CASSLRPDRVFNEQYF. CDR3 in DNA: TGCGCCAGCAGCTTGAGGCCGGACAGGGTGTTCAACGAGCAGTACTTC.

This clonotype appeared many times. V and J are TRBV12-3 or TRBV12-4 and TRBJ1-2; no reliable D call. Deletions cut 3 bases from V and 5 bases from J, with 7 bases between. The CDR3 loop spans 12 amino acids. The CDR3 DNA reads TGTGCCAGCAGTTTTCAACGGTATGGCTACACCTTC. Translation gives CASSFQRYGYTF.

This clonotype was counted many times. The chain uses TRBV28 and TRBJ1-3; D is possibly TRBD1 (5 bases). Germline V lookup: CDR1 MDHEN, CDR2 SYDVKM. The CDR3 contains 14 residues. V was pared by 6 bases and J by 1 base, with 10 bases between. CDR3 in amino acids: CASSEGPSGNTIYF. The CDR3 DNA is TGTGCCAGCAGCGAGGGGCCTTCTGGAAACACCATATATTTT.

The sample holds many counts of this clonotype. CDR3 amino acids: CASSLNGRGNYNEQFF. CDR3 nucleotides: TGTGCCAGCAGCTTAAACGGTCGGGGGAACTACAATGAGCAGTTCTTC. The V and J genes are TRBV7-3 and TRBJ2-1; tentative D call: TRBD2 (6 bases). V was trimmed by 1 base and J by 3 bases, leaving 13 bases between them. The CDR3 consists of 16 residues. Per the germline V gene, CDR1 is SGHTA and CDR2 is FQGTGA.

Ten or more counts support this clonotype. CDR3 sequence: CASSEAPGTGWVTEAFF. CDR3 bases: TGTGCCAGCAGTGAAGCACCCGGGACAGGTTGGGTCACTGAAGCTTTCTTT. This sequence joins TRBV2 and TRBJ1-1, with 8 nucleotides matching TRBD1. The CDR3 length is 17 residues. V was clipped by 0 bases and J by 4 bases; unmatched bases: 10. Looked up from germline, CDR1 is SNHLY and CDR2 is FYNNEI.

This clonotype was observed at least ten times. The DNA of the CDR3 is TGCAGTGCAAACATAGGGGGCGATGAGCAGTTCTTC. It encodes CSANIGGDEQFF. V usage is TRBV20-1 and J usage is TRBJ2-1; TRBD1 matches 7 bases. The CDR3 is 12 amino acids. Germline-derived CDR1 and CDR2 are DFQATT and SNEGSKA (reference sequence). The V segment lost 6 bases and the J segment 8 bases; nucleotides outside the gene matches: 7.

For this clonotype: This may arise from a read error, as a much more abundant clone is one base away. The V call is TRBV10-1, the J call TRBJ2-2; no clear D gene. This CDR3 contains 14 residues. Germline V gene data show CDR1 as WNHNN and CDR2 as SYGVQD (reference sequence). The CDR3 bases are TGCGCCACTTCACCAATTGGGAACGCCGGGGAGCTGTTTTTT. Protein: CATSPIGNAGELFF.

This clonotype was observed many times. This chain uses TRBV3-1 with TRBJ2-2; D unclear. Trimming took 1 base from V and 4 from J, leaving 7 bases between them. CDR3 size: 14 residues. CDR1 is LGHDT, CDR2 YNNKEL, per germline (reference sequence). The CDR3 bases are TGTGCCAGCAGCCAAGCTAGTAGCACCGGGGAGCTGTTTTTT. Amino acid sequence: CASSQASSTGELFF.

The chain employs TRBV20-1 and TRBJ2-1; weak D call: TRBD2 (5 bases). The CDR3 spans 19 residues. With 0 bases removed from V and 1 base from J, the gap between germline ends came to 22 bases. Per the germline V gene, CDR1 is DFQATT and CDR2 is SNEGSKA (reference sequence). CDR3 nucleotide sequence: TGCAGTGCTAGAGACGCCCTCGCGACTACCCCTTTATCCTACAATGAGCAGTTCTTC. Translating gives CSARDALATTPLSYNEQFF.